Below, one T cell receptor (beta chain) is given with its context. No antigen is known for it. The V gene lost 6 bases and the J gene lost 0 bases, with 10 bases spanning the gap. Germline V gene data show CDR1 as MGHDK and CDR2 as SYGVNS. There are 14 residues in the CDR3. These data come from a study of CD8+CD57+ T cells in acquired aplastic anemia. General study points: Found in both controls and patients were approximately 29 CD8+ CDR3 sequences. Significant differences in CD8+ Simpson's diversity were not observed between patients and controls.

Patients who underwent sequencing had shown CD8+CD57+ cell expansion by flow cytometry. By the time of blood sampling, patients had still received no therapy. Genomic DNA templated the TCR beta VDJ and CDR3 profiling. In TCRdb, the reads were re-called with MiXCR into one record per CDR3 protein. The table has over 250,000 distinct CDR3 sequences, 45% to 65% seen once. J is TRBJ2-3 and V is TRBV25-1, with D possibly TRBD1 on 6 matching bases. The sample consisted of sorted CD4+, CD8+, or CD8+CD57+ T cells (not recorded which) from PBMCs. This clonotype was obtained from a human donor with aplastic anemia. The CDR3 here is CASSRTESTDTQYF. The CDR3 DNA follows: TGTGCCAGCAGCCGGACAGAAAGCACAGATACGCAGTATTTT.